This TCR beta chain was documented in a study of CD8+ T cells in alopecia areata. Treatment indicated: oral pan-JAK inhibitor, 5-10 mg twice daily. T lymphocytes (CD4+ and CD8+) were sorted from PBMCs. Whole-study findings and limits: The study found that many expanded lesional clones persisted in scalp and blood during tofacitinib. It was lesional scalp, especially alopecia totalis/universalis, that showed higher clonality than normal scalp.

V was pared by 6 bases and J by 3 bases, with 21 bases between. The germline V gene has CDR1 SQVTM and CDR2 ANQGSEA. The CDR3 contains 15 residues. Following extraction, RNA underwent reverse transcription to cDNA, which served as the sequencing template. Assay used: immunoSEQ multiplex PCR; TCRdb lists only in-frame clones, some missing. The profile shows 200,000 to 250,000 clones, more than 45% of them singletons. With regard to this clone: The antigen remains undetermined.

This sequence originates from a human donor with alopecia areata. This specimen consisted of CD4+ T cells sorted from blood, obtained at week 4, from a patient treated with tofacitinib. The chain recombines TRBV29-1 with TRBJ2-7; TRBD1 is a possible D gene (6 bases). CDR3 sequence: CSVLVVGQTIYEQYF. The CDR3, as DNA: TGCAGCGTCCTCGTGGTTGGACAGACGATCTACGAGCAGTACTTC.